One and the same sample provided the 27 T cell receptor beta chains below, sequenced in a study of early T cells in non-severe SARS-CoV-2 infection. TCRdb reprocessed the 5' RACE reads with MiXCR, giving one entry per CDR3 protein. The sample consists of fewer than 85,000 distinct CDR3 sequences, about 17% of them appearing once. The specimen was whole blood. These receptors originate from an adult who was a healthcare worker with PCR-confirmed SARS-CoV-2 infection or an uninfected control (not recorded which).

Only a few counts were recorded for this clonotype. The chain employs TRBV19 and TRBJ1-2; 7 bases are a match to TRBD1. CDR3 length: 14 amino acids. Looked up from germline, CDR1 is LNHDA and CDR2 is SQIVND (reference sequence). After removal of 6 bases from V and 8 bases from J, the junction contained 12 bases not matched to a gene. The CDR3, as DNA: TGTGCCAGTAGGTTCCGGACAGGCCTGATCGGCTACACCTTC. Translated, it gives CASRFRTGLIGYTF.

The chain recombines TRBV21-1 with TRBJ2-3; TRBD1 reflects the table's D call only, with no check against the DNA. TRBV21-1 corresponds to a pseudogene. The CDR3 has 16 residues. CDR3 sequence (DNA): TGTGCCAGCAGCCCTCGCCACGGACAGAACCTAGATACGCAGTATTTT. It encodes CASSPRHGQNLDTQYF.

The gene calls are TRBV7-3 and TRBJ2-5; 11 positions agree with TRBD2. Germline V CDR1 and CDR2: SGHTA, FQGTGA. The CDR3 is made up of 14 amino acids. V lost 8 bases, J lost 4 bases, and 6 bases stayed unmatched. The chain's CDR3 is CASGVAGGPETQYF. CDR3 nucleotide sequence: TGTGCCAGCGGTGTAGCGGGAGGGCCAGAGACCCAGTACTTC.

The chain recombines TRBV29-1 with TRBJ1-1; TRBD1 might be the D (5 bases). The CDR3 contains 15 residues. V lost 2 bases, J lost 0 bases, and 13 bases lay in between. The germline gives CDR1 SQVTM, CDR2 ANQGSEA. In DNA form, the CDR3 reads TGCAGCGTTGAACCGAACAGGCTACTGAACACTGAAGCTTTCTTT. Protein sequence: CSVEPNRLLNTEAFF.

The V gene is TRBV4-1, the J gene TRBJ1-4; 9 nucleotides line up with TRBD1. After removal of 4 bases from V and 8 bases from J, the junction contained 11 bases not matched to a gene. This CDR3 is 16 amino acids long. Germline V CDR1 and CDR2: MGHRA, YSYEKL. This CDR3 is CASSPGIGTGMEKLFF. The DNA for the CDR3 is TGCGCCAGCAGCCCGGGGATCGGGACAGGGATGGAAAAACTGTTTTTT.

CDR3 region: CASSVVGSDSPLHF. The CDR3 DNA sequence: TGTGCCAGCAGCGTAGTGGGTAGCGATTCACCCCTCCACTTT. This sequence joins TRBV9 and TRBJ1-6, with unresolved D. The CDR3 contains 14 residues. The germline gives CDR1 SGDLS, CDR2 YYNGEE. Trimming shortened V by 0 bases and J by 8 bases, and 9 bases separated the two germline ends.

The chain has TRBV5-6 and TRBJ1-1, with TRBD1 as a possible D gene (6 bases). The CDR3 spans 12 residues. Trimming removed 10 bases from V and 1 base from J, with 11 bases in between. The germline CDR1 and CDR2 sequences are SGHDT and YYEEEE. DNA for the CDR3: TGTGCCGCAGGGGTTTGGAACACTGAAGCTTTCTTT. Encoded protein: CAAGVWNTEAFF. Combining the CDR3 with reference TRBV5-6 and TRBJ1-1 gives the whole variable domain DAGVTQSPTHLIKTRGQQVTLRCSPKSGHDTVSWYQQALGQGPQFIFQYYEEEERQRGNFPDRFSGHQFPNYSSELNVNALLLGDSALYLCAAGVWNTEAFFGQGTRLTVV.

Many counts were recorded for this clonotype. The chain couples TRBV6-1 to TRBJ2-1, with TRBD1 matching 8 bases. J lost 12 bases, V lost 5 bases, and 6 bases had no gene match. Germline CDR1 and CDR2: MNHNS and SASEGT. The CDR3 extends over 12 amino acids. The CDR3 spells CASSLTGDGQFF. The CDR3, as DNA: TGTGCCAGCAGTTTGACAGGGGACGGGCAGTTCTTC.

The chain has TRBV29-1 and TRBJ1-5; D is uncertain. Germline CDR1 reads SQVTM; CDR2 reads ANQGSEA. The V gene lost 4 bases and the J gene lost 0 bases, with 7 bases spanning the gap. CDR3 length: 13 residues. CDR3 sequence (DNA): TGCAGCGTTGGGGCAGCTAGCAATCAGCCCCAGCATTTT. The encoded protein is CSVGAASNQPQHF.

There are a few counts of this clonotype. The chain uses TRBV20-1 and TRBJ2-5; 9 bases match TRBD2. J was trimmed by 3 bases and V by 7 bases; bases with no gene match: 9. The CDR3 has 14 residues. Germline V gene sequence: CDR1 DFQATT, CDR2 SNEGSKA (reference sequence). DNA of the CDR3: TGCAGTGTTCGCGGCGGGAGGGCCGAAGAGACCCAGTACTTC. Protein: CSVRGGRAEETQYF.

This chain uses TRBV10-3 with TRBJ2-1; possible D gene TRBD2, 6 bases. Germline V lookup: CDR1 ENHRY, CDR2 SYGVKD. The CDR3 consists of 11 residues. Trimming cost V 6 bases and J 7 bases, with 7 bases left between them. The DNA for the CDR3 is TGTGCCATCAGGCTAGCGAATGAGCAGTTCTTC. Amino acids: CAIRLANEQFF.

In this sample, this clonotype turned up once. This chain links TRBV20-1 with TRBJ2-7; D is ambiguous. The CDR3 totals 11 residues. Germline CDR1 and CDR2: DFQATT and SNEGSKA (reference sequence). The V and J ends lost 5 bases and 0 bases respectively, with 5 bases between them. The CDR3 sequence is CSAHNSYEQYF. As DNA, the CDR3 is TGCAGTGCTCATAACTCCTACGAGCAGTACTTC.

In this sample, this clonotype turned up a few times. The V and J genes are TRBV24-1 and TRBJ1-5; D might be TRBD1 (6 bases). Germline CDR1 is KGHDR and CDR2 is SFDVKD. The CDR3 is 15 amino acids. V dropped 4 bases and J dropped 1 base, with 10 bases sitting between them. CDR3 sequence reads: CATSEAGVSNQPQHF. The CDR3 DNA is TGTGCCACCAGTGAGGCAGGGGTAAGCAATCAGCCCCAGCATTTT.

This chain's CDR3 is CASSMYTSGSSYNEQFF. The DNA of the CDR3 is TGTGCCAGTAGTATGTATACTAGCGGGAGCTCCTACAATGAGCAGTTCTTC. The chain has TRBV19 and TRBJ2-1; TRBD2 matches 11 bases. CDR3 size: 17 residues. Germline loops: CDR1 LNHDA, CDR2 SQIVND (reference sequence). Unmatched junction bases numbered 4, after V lost 3 bases and J lost 0 bases.

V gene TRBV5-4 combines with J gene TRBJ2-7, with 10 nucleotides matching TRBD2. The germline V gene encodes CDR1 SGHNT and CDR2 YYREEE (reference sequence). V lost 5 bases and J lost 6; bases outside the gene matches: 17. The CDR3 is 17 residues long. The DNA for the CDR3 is TGTGCCAGCAGTCCCAAACTAGCGGGGTATACATCGGGCGAGCAGTACTTC. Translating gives CASSPKLAGYTSGEQYF.

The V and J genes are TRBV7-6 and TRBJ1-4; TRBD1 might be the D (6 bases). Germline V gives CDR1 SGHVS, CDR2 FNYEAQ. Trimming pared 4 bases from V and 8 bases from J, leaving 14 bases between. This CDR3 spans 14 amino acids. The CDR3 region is CASSSGGGREKLFF. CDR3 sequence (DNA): TGTGCCAGCAGCTCCGGAGGGGGTAGAGAAAAACTGTTTTTT.

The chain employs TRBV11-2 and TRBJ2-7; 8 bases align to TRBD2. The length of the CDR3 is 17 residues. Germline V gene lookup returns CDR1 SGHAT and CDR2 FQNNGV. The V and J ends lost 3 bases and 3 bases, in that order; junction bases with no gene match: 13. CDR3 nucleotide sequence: TGTGCCAGCAGCTTCCCCCCACCCTCACTAGCGGTCTACGAGCAGTACTTC. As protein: CASSFPPPSLAVYEQYF.

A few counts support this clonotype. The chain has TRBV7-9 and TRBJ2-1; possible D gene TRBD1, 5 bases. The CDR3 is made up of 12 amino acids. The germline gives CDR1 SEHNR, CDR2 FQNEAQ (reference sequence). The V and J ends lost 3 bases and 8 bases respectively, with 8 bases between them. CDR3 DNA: TGTGCCAGCAGCTTCAGGGTTGATGAGCAGTTCTTC. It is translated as CASSFRVDEQFF.

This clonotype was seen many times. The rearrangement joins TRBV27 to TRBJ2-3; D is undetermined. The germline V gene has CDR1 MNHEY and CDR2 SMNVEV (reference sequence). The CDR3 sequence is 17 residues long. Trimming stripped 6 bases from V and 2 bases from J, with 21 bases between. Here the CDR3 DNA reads TGTGCCAGCAGGGTCCCCCCTCCGGGCCGCGCCACAGATACGCAGTATTTT. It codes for CASRVPPPGRATDTQYF.

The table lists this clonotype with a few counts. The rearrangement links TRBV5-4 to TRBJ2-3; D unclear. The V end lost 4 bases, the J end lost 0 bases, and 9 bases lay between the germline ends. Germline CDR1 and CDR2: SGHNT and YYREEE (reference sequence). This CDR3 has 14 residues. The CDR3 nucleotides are TGTGCCAGCAGCCTGACTGGTAGCACAGATACGCAGTATTTT. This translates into CASSLTGSTDTQYF.

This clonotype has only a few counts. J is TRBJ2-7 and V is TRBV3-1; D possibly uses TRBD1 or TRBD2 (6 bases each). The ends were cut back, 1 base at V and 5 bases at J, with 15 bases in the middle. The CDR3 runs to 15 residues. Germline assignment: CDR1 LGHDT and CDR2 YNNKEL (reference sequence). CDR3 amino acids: CASSQGYGGRNEQYF. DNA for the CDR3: TGTGCCAGCAGCCAAGGATACGGGGGCAGGAACGAGCAGTACTTC.

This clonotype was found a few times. CDR3 coding DNA: TGTGCCAGCAGCTCAGACTGGTCCTACCTTAACTATGGCTACACCTTC. As protein: CASSSDWSYLNYGYTF. This sequence joins TRBV5-4 and TRBJ1-2, with D uncertain. The CDR3 length is 16 residues. Germline values: CDR1 SGHNT, CDR2 YYREEE (reference sequence). V lost 3 bases to trimming and J lost 1 base, with 16 bases between them.

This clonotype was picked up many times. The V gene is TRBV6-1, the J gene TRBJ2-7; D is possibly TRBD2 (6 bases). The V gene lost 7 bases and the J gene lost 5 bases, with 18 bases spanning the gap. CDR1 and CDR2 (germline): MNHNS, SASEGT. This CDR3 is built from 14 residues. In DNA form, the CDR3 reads TGTGCCAGCATTTTCGGGGCCCCGGGAGACGAGCAGTACTTC. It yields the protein CASIFGAPGDEQYF.

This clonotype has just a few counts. CDR3 region: CASSETGGNQPQHF. The CDR3, as DNA: TGTGCCAGCAGTGAAACAGGGGGCAATCAGCCCCAGCATTTT. The gene calls are TRBV6-1 and TRBJ1-5; 7 positions agree with TRBD1. The CDR3 consists of 14 residues. The junction had 0 bases not matched to a gene; V was cut back by 2 bases and J by 2 bases. The germline V gene encodes CDR1 MNHNS and CDR2 SASEGT.

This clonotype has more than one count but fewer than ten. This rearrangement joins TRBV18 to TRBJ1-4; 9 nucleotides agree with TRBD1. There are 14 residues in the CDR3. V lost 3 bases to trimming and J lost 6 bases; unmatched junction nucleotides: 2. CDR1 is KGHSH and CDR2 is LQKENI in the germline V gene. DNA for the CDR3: TGTGCCAGCTCACCTACAGGGGGCCATGAAAAACTGTTTTTT. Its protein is CASSPTGGHEKLFF.

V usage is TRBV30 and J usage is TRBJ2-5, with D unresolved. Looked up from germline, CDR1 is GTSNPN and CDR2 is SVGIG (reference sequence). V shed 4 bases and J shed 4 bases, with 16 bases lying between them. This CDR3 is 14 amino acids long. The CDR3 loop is CAWINKGIGETQYF. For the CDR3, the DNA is TGTGCCTGGATCAATAAGGGAATCGGAGAGACCCAGTACTTC.

CDR3 bases: TGCGCCAGCAGCTTGGCAGGGGGACAACCCTACGAGCAGTACTTC. This codes for CASSLAGGQPYEQYF. V usage is TRBV5-1 and J usage is TRBJ2-7; the match to TRBD1 covers 7 bases. The junction had 5 bases not matched to a gene; V was cut back by 0 bases and J by 2 bases. From germline, CDR1 is SGHRS and CDR2 YFSETQ. This CDR3 contains 15 residues.